One sample yielded the 20 T cell receptor beta chains listed below, sequenced in a study of siplizumab effects on memory and regulatory T cells. Some clones are missing from TCRdb's copy, which holds only in-frame ones; the method was immunoSEQ multiplex PCR. The repertoire includes approximately 100,000 clones, under 95% of them detected once, and around 0.7% sits in the top ten. What was sequenced was Tregs sorted from blood. The receptors originated from a human donor in good health.

The V and J genes are TRBV7-9 and TRBJ1-2; D not certain. There are 14 residues in the CDR3. The ends were cut back, 2 bases at V and 10 bases at J, with 17 bases in the middle. The germline V gene encodes CDR1 SEHNR and CDR2 FQNEAQ (reference sequence). The CDR3, as DNA: TGTGCCAGCAGCTTAAGGGCAGCCATTATGGACTACACCTTC. Translated: CASSLRAAIMDYTF.

J is TRBJ1-1 and V is TRBV6-5, with 7 bases fitting TRBD1. This CDR3 contains 14 residues. Germline CDR1 reads MNHEY; CDR2 reads SVGAGI. The ends lost 6 bases at V and 4 bases at J; junction bases unmatched: 8. The CDR3 nucleotides read TGTGCCAGCAGACTAGACGACAGGGTCACTGAAGCTTTCTTT. It is translated as CASRLDDRVTEAFF.

This chain joins TRBV14 and TRBJ2-7, with TRBD2 identical over 8 bases. Per germline, CDR1 SGHDN and CDR2 FVKESK. V gave up 1 base and J gave up 5 bases; unmatched junction bases: 10. CDR3 length: 16 residues. Here the CDR3 reads CASSQGDGTSRHEQYF. For the CDR3, the DNA is TGTGCCAGCAGCCAAGGCGACGGGACTAGTCGTCACGAGCAGTACTTC.

This chain connects TRBV10-3 to TRBJ2-1; D is unclear. Trimming took 6 bases from V and 7 from J, leaving 13 bases between them. Germline V lookup: CDR1 ENHRY, CDR2 SYGVKD. This CDR3 has 13 residues. In DNA form, the CDR3 reads TGTGCCATCAGCCTCTTAATTGATAATGAGCAGTTCTTC. Translation gives CAISLLIDNEQFF.

This clone was detected once. The chain employs TRBV27 and TRBJ1-1; D gene unclear. Between the trimmed V and J ends, which lost 1 base and 1 base, there was a span of 10 bases. CDR1 and CDR2 (germline): MNHEY, SMNVEV (reference sequence). This CDR3 comprises 15 residues. CDR3 region: CASSLYDGRNTEAFF. In DNA, the CDR3 is TGTGCCAGCAGTTTATACGACGGGCGGAACACTGAAGCTTTCTTT.

The V and J genes are TRBV25-1 and TRBJ2-1; D not certain. This CDR3 region has 15 residues. Deletions cut 3 bases from V and 6 bases from J, with 15 bases between. Germline-derived CDR1 and CDR2 are MGHDK and SYGVNS. Here the CDR3 reads CASSESRYWGNEQFF. CDR3 DNA: TGTGCCAGCAGTGAGTCTAGATATTGGGGCAATGAGCAGTTCTTC.

CDR3 nucleotides: TGTGCCAGCAGCTTGGCCCTACTAGCGGGACCCGGGGAGCTGTTTTTT. This sequence encodes CASSLALLAGPGELFF. The V gene is TRBV5-4, the J gene TRBJ2-2; 10 bases fit TRBD2. The CDR3 loop spans 16 amino acids. Germline-derived CDR1 and CDR2 are SGHNT and YYREEE (reference sequence). After removal of 0 bases from V and 6 bases from J, the junction contained 5 bases not matched to a gene. The full variable domain, rest sourced from reference TRBV5-4 and TRBJ2-2, is ETGVTQSPTHLIKTRGQQVTLRCSSQSGHNTVSWYQQALGQGPQFIFQYYREEENGRGNFPPRFSGLQFPNYSSELNVNALELDDSALYLCASSLALLAGPGELFFGEGSRLTVL.

The rearrangement uses TRBV11-2 and TRBJ1-2, with 7 bases identical to TRBD1. Germline values: CDR1 SGHAT, CDR2 FQNNGV. The CDR3 sequence is 16 residues long. V shed 6 bases and J 3 bases; nucleotides not matched to a gene: 13. In nucleotides, the CDR3 is TGTGCCAGCAGTCTATGGGGTTTAACAGGGGACTATGGCTACACCTTC. Its protein product is CASSLWGLTGDYGYTF. The entire variable domain, with the rest obtained from reference TRBV11-2 and TRBJ1-2, is as follows: EAGVAQSPRYKIIEKRQSVAFWCNPISGHATLYWYQQILGQGPKLLIQFQNNGVVDDSQLPKDRFSAERLKGVDSTLKIQPAKLEDSAVYLCASSLWGLTGDYGYTFGSGTRLTVV.

This clone was found once. The chain recombines TRBV7-9 with TRBJ2-3; D gene uncertain. The CDR3 length is 14 residues. The V gene's germline CDR1 is SEHNR and CDR2 FQNEAQ (reference sequence). Trimming took 1 base from V and 0 from J, leaving 5 bases between them. CDR3 nucleotides: TGTGCCAGCAGCTTAGGGGTTAGCACAGATACGCAGTATTTT. It translates to CASSLGVSTDTQYF.

V usage is TRBV5-1 and J usage is TRBJ2-7; D gene unclear. The V and J ends lost 0 bases and 4 bases respectively, with 5 bases between them. CDR1 is SGHRS and CDR2 is YFSETQ in the germline V gene. This CDR3 spans 12 amino acids. The CDR3 DNA reads TGCGCCAGCAGCTTGGACCAGTACGAGCAGTACTTC. It is translated as CASSLDQYEQYF.

The chain couples TRBV5-4 to TRBJ1-4; no clear D. There are 16 residues in the CDR3. Trimming shortened V by 5 bases and J by 4 bases, and 18 bases separated the two germline ends. Germline CDR1 SGHNT, CDR2 YYREEE (reference sequence). DNA for the CDR3: TGTGCCAGCAGTTCTCCGGCAACCCGCGATAATGAAAAACTGTTTTTT. This codes for CASSSPATRDNEKLFF.

The gene calls are TRBV18 and TRBJ1-1; weak D call: TRBD1 (6 bases). The CDR3 contains 15 residues. In germline, CDR1 is KGHSH, CDR2 LQKENI. The V and J ends lost 1 base and 1 base respectively, with 10 bases between them. This CDR3 is CASSPQGQKNTEAFF. As DNA, the CDR3 is TGTGCCAGCTCACCACAGGGACAAAAGAACACTGAAGCTTTCTTT.

This chain links TRBV6-6 with TRBJ2-7; 9 positions match TRBD1. CDR3 size: 14 residues. Germline CDR1 MNHNY, CDR2 SVGAGI (reference sequence). J lost 3 bases, V lost 7 bases, and 7 bases had no gene match. CDR3 coding DNA: TGTGCCAGCACCCCACCGACAGGGGGCTACGAGCAGTACTTC. The encoded protein is CASTPPTGGYEQYF.

The genes are TRBV2 and TRBJ2-3; TRBD1 or TRBD2 may be the D gene (5 bases each). CDR3 size: 15 residues. Germline CDR1 reads SNHLY; CDR2 reads FYNNEI. V lost 7 bases and J lost 1, with 15 bases in between. The CDR3 loop reads CASKGLWDGTDTQYF. In nucleotides, the CDR3 is TGTGCCAGCAAGGGATTGTGGGACGGCACAGATACGCAGTATTTT.

This clone appeared a single time. The V gene is TRBV14, the J gene TRBJ2-7; TRBD2 agrees at 7 bases. This CDR3 region has 14 residues. Losses at the gene ends were 4 bases for V and 2 bases for J; bases not matched to a gene: 5. Germline V gene sequence: CDR1 SGHDN, CDR2 FVKESK. CDR3 region: CASSPAGRPYEQYF. CDR3 sequence (DNA): TGTGCCAGCAGCCCAGCGGGGCGCCCCTACGAGCAGTACTTC.

This sequence joins TRBV12-5 and TRBJ2-1; 7 nucleotides align to TRBD1. The V segment lost 6 bases and the J segment 9 bases; nucleotides outside the gene matches: 5. Germline V gene lookup returns CDR1 LGHNT and CDR2 FRNRAP. CDR3 size: 12 residues. CDR3 loop: CASGRQGSEQFF. CDR3 DNA: TGTGCTAGTGGGAGACAGGGAAGTGAGCAGTTCTTC.

V usage is TRBV7-6 and J usage is TRBJ1-1; D is unclear. Deletions cut 3 bases from V and 7 bases from J, with 9 bases between. This CDR3 spans 12 amino acids. Germline V lookup: CDR1 SGHVS, CDR2 FNYEAQ. CDR3 sequence: CASSFAVGEAFF. In DNA, the CDR3 is TGTGCCAGCAGCTTCGCGGTGGGTGAAGCTTTCTTT.

The chain carries TRBV11-2 and TRBJ2-1; D unresolved. CDR1 is SGHAT and CDR2 is FQNNGV in the germline V gene. Trimming left V 10 bases short and J 0 bases short, with 13 bases between. The CDR3 extends over 14 amino acids. As DNA, the CDR3 is TGTGCCACCAGGCCGACAACCTCCTACAATGAGCAGTTCTTC. Amino acids: CATRPTTSYNEQFF.

The rearrangement uses TRBV6-1 and TRBJ1-1; D might be TRBD1 (5 bases). This CDR3 is 14 amino acids long. Per the germline V gene, CDR1 is MNHNS and CDR2 is SASEGT. V gave up 6 bases and J gave up 0 bases, with 11 bases separating them. The CDR3 nucleotides read TGTGCCAGCAGCCCGGGACGGCTGAACACTGAAGCTTTCTTT. It yields the protein CASSPGRLNTEAFF.

V gene TRBV5-6 combines with J gene TRBJ1-1; D possibly corresponds to TRBD1 (6 bases). The V end lost 0 bases, the J end lost 3 bases, and 9 bases lay between the germline ends. Germline V gene sequence: CDR1 SGHDT, CDR2 YYEEEE. The length of the CDR3 is 14 residues. The CDR3 loop reads CASSLDRAYTEAFF. CDR3 bases: TGTGCCAGCAGCTTGGACAGGGCTTACACTGAAGCTTTCTTT.